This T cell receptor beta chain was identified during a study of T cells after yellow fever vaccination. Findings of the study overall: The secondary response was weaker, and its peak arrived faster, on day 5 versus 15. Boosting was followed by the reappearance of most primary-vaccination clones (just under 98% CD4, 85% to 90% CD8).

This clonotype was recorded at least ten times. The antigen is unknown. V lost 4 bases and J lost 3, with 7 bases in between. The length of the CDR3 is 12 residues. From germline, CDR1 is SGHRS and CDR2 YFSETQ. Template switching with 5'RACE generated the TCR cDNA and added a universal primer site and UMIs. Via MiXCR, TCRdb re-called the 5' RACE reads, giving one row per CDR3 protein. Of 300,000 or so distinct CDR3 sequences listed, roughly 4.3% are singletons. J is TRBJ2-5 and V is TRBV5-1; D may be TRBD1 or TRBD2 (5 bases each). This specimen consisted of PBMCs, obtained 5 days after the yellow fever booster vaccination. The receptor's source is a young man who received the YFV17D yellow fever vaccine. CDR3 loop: CASSRGEETQYF. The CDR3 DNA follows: TGCGCCAGCAGCAGAGGGGAAGAGACCCAGTACTTC.